This is a list of T cell receptor beta chains from one sample in a study of technical replicates of blood from a few donors. Sequenced by immunoSEQ multiplex PCR; TCRdb stores in-frame clones only, minus some. The sample records approximately 97,000 clones, about 96% being singletons. The sample consisted of T cells isolated from PBMCs. Receptors were obtained from a human donor in good health. Each CDR3 is given with its conserved first and last residue. A D gene is named only where the DNA matches it firmly. Size is omitted from some rows. Given values are once, few, many or a class for expanded clones.

clone size,D gene,V gene,J gene,CDR3 DNA,CDR3 protein
NA,NA,TRBV29-1,TRBJ1-1,TGCAGCGCAGGGAACACTGAAGCTTTCTTT,CSAGNTEAFF
few,NA,TRBV2,TRBJ1-1,TGTGCCAGCAGTTGGGAGGGTTCGAACACTGAAGCTTTCTTT,CASSWEGSNTEAFF
NA,TRBD1,TRBV18,TRBJ2-2,TGTGCCAGCTCACCAGCAACACAGGGGGCCAACACCGGGGAGCTGTTTTTT,CASSPATQGANTGELFF
NA,TRBD1,TRBV7-9,TRBJ1-1,TGTGCCAGCAGCTCTCCGGGACAGGGGGCGCGAGCTTTCTTT,CASSSPGQGARAFF
NA,NA,TRBV27,TRBJ2-2,TGTGCCAGCAGTTTGAGGAGCGGAGTGACCGGGGAGCTGTTTTTT,CASSLRSGVTGELFF
NA,TRBD2,TRBV6-1,TRBJ2-7,TGTGCCAGCAGTGAATTGGCTAGCGGGAGATTAGCCGAGCAGTACTTC,CASSELASGRLAEQYF
NA,TRBD1,TRBV19,TRBJ1-5,TGTGCCAGTAATAGACAGGGAGATCAGCCCCAGCATTTT,CASNRQGDQPQHF
NA,NA,TRBV19,TRBJ2-1,TGTGCCAGTAGTATTCCGGGGTTCGGTACGGATGAGCAGTTCTTC,CASSIPGFGTDEQFF
NA,NA,TRBV21-1,TRBJ2-7,TGTGCCAGCGGTATACAGGGCAACTCCTACTCCTACGAGCAGTACTTC,CASGIQGNSYSYEQYF
NA,NA,TRBV28,TRBJ2-1,TGTGCCAGCAGTTGGACACTGAGCTCCTACAATGAGCAGTTCTTC,CASSWTLSSYNEQFF
NA,TRBD1,TRBV6-5,TRBJ2-7,TGTGCCAGCAGAGGGGGCAGGGGGTACGAGCAGTACTTC,CASRGGRGYEQYF
NA,NA,TRBV4-2,TRBJ2-2,TGTGCCAGCAGCCATTCAATCCGGGACTTACTTAACACCGGGGAGCTGTTTTTT,CASSHSIRDLLNTGELFF
NA,NA,TRBV7-9,TRBJ2-2,TGTGCCAGCAGCTTAACGGGAGCCCCCGGGGAGCTGTTTTTT,CASSLTGAPGELFF
NA,NA,TRBV6-5,TRBJ2-7,TGTGCCAGTTGCCGGGACTGTTCCTACGAGCAGTACTTC,CASCRDCSYEQYF
once,NA,TRBV11-2,TRBJ1-2,TGTGCCAGCAACCCCCCAGGCCTCTATGGCTACACCTTC,CASNPPGLYGYTF